One and the same sample provided the 17 T cell receptor beta chains below, sequenced in a study of blood T cell repertoires in COVID-19. Sequencing used immunoSEQ multiplex PCR; TCRdb keeps in-frame clones, though not all of them. The data contain some 80,000 clones, over 80% of them singletons. Sequencing was done on a sample of peripheral blood. Every receptor here comes from a man aged 60 to 69 with active or convalescent COVID-19.

A single count supports this clone. The J gene is TRBJ2-1, the V gene TRBV30, with D possibly matching TRBD2 (7 bases). Trimming pared 1 base from V and 6 bases from J, leaving 16 bases between. Germline V gives CDR1 GTSNPN, CDR2 SVGIG (reference sequence). This CDR3 comprises 15 residues. This chain's CDR3 is CAWSGMAGAVNEQFF. The CDR3 nucleotides are TGTGCCTGGAGTGGTATGGCGGGGGCGGTCAATGAGCAGTTCTTC.

V usage is TRBV19 and J usage is TRBJ2-7, with TRBD1 matching 9 bases. After removal of 7 bases from V and 3 bases from J, the junction contained 4 bases not matched to a gene. The CDR3 contains 13 residues. CDR1 LNHDA and CDR2 SQIVND come from the germline V gene (reference sequence). The chain's CDR3 is CASKGTGIYEQYF. CDR3 DNA sequence: TGTGCCAGTAAAGGGACAGGGATCTACGAGCAGTACTTC.

This chain joins TRBV5-1 and TRBJ2-2; D might be TRBD1 (5 bases). The CDR3 length is 15 residues. The V and J ends lost 4 bases and 0 bases respectively, with 10 bases between them. The germline gives CDR1 SGHRS, CDR2 YFSETQ. The CDR3 here is CASSMTAANTGELFF. The CDR3 DNA follows: TGCGCCAGCAGCATGACAGCCGCGAACACCGGGGAGCTGTTTTTT.

This clone has only a few counts. The chain is built from TRBV27 and TRBJ2-7; 7 positions match TRBD2. CDR3 length equals 13 residues. The V gene's germline CDR1 is MNHEY and CDR2 SMNVEV (reference sequence). With V trimmed by 6 bases and J by 4 bases, 6 bases remained unmatched. The chain's CDR3 is CASSREGEYEQYF. CDR3 nucleotides: TGTGCCAGCAGCAGGGAGGGCGAGTACGAGCAGTACTTC.

A single count supports this clone. The chain is built from TRBV5-4 and TRBJ2-5; a weak D match, TRBD2 (6 bases). The CDR3 is 14 residues long. Trimming shortened V by 2 bases and J by 1 base, and 9 bases separated the two germline ends. The V gene's germline CDR1 is SGHNT and CDR2 YYREEE (reference sequence). CDR3 sequence (DNA): TGTGCCAGCAGCTTTCCCGGGGGCCAAGAGACCCAGTACTTC. As protein: CASSFPGGQETQYF.

This chain uses TRBV2 with TRBJ2-5; no clear D gene. The CDR3 spans 12 residues. Trimming removed 4 bases from V and 5 bases from J, with 8 bases in between. The germline CDR1 and CDR2 sequences are SNHLY and FYNNEI. The CDR3 nucleotides read TGTGCCAGCAGTGTAAGCAGGGAGACCCAGTACTTC. Protein: CASSVSRETQYF.

This clone occurred once. V and J are TRBV3-1 (or the pseudogene TRBV3-2) and TRBJ2-7, with 7 bases aligning to TRBD2. This CDR3 has 15 amino acids. Germline assignment: CDR1 LGHDT and CDR2 YNNKEL (reference sequence). The V gene end was trimmed by 4 bases and the J gene end by 4 bases; junction bases not matched to a gene: 10. The CDR3 DNA is TGTGCCAGCAGCCTCTCGATAGCGGGCGGGTACGAGCAGTACTTC. This gives the protein CASSLSIAGGYEQYF.

This clone was found a few times. This sequence joins TRBV2 and TRBJ1-2; the D gene is possibly TRBD1 (6 bases). The germline CDR1 and CDR2 sequences are SNHLY and FYNNEI. The CDR3 is 12 amino acids. Trimming removed 4 bases at V and 8 bases at J, with 11 bases between. The CDR3 loop reads CASSGGRRGYTF. The CDR3 nucleotides read TGTGCCAGCAGTGGGGGGCGGAGAGGCTACACCTTC.

This clone has just a few counts. The chain combines TRBV19 with TRBJ1-1; D ambiguous. The CDR3 has 16 residues. Germline V gene lookup returns CDR1 LNHDA and CDR2 SQIVND (reference sequence). V dropped 5 bases and J dropped 2 bases, with 18 bases sitting between them. This chain's CDR3 is CASSPPSHRYNTEAFF. DNA of the CDR3: TGTGCCAGTAGTCCACCCTCCCACAGATACAACACTGAAGCTTTCTTT.

This clone was detected ten times or more. The rearrangement links TRBV19 to TRBJ1-1; a possible D gene is TRBD1 (6 bases). Germline values: CDR1 LNHDA, CDR2 SQIVND (reference sequence). V shed 10 bases and J shed 4 bases, with 22 bases lying between them. This CDR3 comprises 15 residues. The CDR3 sequence is CATLWGLGASTEAFF. The CDR3 DNA is TGTGCCACCCTGTGGGGATTGGGGGCGAGCACTGAAGCTTTCTTT.

The chain is built from TRBV12-3 or TRBV12-4 and TRBJ1-2, with a possible D match to TRBD1 (5 bases). V was clipped by 5 bases and J by 8 bases, with 15 bases between them. This CDR3 has 13 amino acids. The CDR3 sequence is CASSRAQRGGYTF. DNA for the CDR3: TGTGCCAGCAGTCGGGCCCAAAGGGGAGGCTACACCTTC.

The CDR3 loop is CASSPYRGAQETQYF. The DNA for the CDR3 is TGTGCCAGCTCACCTTACAGGGGAGCCCAGGAGACCCAGTACTTC. The J gene is TRBJ2-5, the V gene TRBV18, with 7 bases aligning to TRBD1. Germline CDR1 is KGHSH and CDR2 is LQKENI. The CDR3 extends over 15 amino acids. J was trimmed by 5 bases and V by 3 bases; bases with no gene match: 9.

This sequence joins TRBV5-1 and TRBJ1-1; D is uncertain. The V and J ends lost 3 bases and 8 bases respectively, with 17 bases between them. CDR3 length equals 14 residues. From germline, CDR1 is SGHRS and CDR2 YFSETQ. Here the CDR3 reads CASSSHSGLQEAFF. In DNA form, the CDR3 reads TGCGCCAGCAGCTCCCACAGTGGCTTGCAAGAAGCTTTCTTT.

This clone was observed once. The V gene is TRBV7-2, the J gene TRBJ2-5; 7 nucleotides match TRBD1. The V and J ends lost 6 bases and 5 bases, in that order; junction bases with no gene match: 6. The CDR3 is made up of 13 amino acids. Per germline, CDR1 SGHTA and CDR2 FQGNSA. The CDR3 reads CASRGQARETQYF. As DNA, the CDR3 is TGTGCCAGCAGAGGACAGGCCCGGGAGACCCAGTACTTC.

Only one count was recorded for this clone. This chain links TRBV2 with TRBJ1-2, with 7 bases lining up with TRBD1. Per the germline V gene, CDR1 is SNHLY and CDR2 is FYNNEI. The junction had 3 bases not matched to a gene; V was cut back by 3 bases and J by 5 bases. The CDR3 spans 13 residues. The CDR3 sequence is CASSEQGEYGYTF. The CDR3 nucleotides are TGTGCCAGCAGTGAGCAGGGGGAATATGGCTACACCTTC. Filled out from reference TRBV2 and TRBJ1-2, the complete variable domain reads EPEVTQTPSHQVTQMGQEVILRCVPISNHLYFYWYRQILGQKVEFLVSFYNNEISEKSEIFDDQFSVERPDGSNFTLKIRSTKLEDSAMYFCASSEQGEYGYTFGSGTRLTVV.

The rearrangement joins TRBV30 to TRBJ2-7, with 7 positions matching TRBD2. V trimming: 5 bases; J trimming: 3 bases; junction bases outside the gene matches: 4. CDR1 and CDR2 (germline): GTSNPN, SVGIG (reference sequence). The CDR3 loop spans 12 amino acids. The CDR3 region has the DNA TGTGCCTGGGAAGGCGGGGGCTACGAGCAGTACTTC. It yields the protein CAWEGGGYEQYF.

This clone was seen a handful of times. The rearrangement links TRBV4-3 to TRBJ2-7; 8 nucleotides agree with TRBD2. Germline V gene data show CDR1 as LGHNA and CDR2 as YSLEER. The CDR3 runs to 15 residues. With V trimmed by 1 base and J by 4 bases, 6 bases remained unmatched. Here the CDR3 reads CASSQVTGGRYEQYF. In DNA, the CDR3 is TGCGCCAGCAGCCAAGTCACGGGGGGGAGATACGAGCAGTACTTC.